This T cell receptor (beta chain) was profiled in a study of T cell responses to AZD1222 COVID-19 vaccine. Sequencing was performed with immunoSEQ multiplex PCR; in TCRdb, only in-frame clones are kept and a portion is missing. Altogether 95,000 to 100,000 clones are present, around nine tenths being singletons, with the ten largest covering approximately 15%. The TCR sequence derives from an adult who received the AZD1222 COVID-19 vaccine. Sample: peripheral blood, taken 28 days after the second AZD1222 dose.

The CDR3 sequence: CASRPTGGAVYNEQFF. The DNA of the CDR3 is TGCGCCAGCAGACCGACAGGGGGCGCGGTCTACAATGAGCAGTTCTTC. This sequence joins TRBV5-1 and TRBJ2-1, with 10 bases that match TRBD1. The J segment lost 3 bases and the V segment lost 5 bases, leaving 8 bases of the junction unmatched. Germline lookup yields CDR1 SGHRS and CDR2 YFSETQ. This CDR3 has 16 amino acids. Combining the CDR3 with reference TRBV5-1 and TRBJ2-1 gives the whole variable domain KAGVTQTPRYLIKTRGQQVTLSCSPISGHRSVSWYQQTPGQGLQFLFEYFSETQRNKGNFPGRFSGRQFSNSRSEMNVSTLELGDSALYLCASRPTGGAVYNEQFFGPGTRLTVL.